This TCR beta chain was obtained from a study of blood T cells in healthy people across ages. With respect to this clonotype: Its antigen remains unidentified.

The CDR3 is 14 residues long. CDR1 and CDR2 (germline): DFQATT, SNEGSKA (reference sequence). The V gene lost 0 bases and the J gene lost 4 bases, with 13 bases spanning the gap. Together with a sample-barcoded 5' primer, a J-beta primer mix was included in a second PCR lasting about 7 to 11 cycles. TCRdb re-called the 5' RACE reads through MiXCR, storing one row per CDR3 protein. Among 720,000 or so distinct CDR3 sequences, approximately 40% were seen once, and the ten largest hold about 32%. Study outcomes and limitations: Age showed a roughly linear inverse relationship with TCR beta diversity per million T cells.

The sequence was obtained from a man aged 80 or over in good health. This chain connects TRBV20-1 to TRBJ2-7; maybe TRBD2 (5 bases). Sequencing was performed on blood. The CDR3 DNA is TGCAGTGCTAGAGATCAGGCTAGCACTTACGAGCAGTACTTC. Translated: CSARDQASTYEQYF.